Below are 13 T cell receptor beta chains sequenced from a single sample in a study of cytomegalovirus exposure and HLA in healthy donors. Primers included in the PCR were 60 Vbeta and 13 Jbeta primers. Only in-frame clones appear in the TCRdb table, and some are missing; sequencing was by immunoSEQ multiplex PCR. The sample has 150,000 to 200,000 clones, about 80% seen once; the top ten hold 1.1%. The sequenced sample consisted of PBMCs. These receptor sequences come from a woman between 35 and 50 years old in good health and CMV-seronegative.

V and J are TRBV4-2 and TRBJ1-5; no clear D. The V end lost 4 bases, the J end lost 3 bases, and 13 bases lay between the germline ends. The CDR3 extends over 15 amino acids. CDR1 is LGHNA, CDR2 YNFKEQ, per germline. DNA of the CDR3: TGTGCCAGCAGCCCGTATGACGGGAACAATCAGCCCCAGCATTTT. Its translation: CASSPYDGNNQPQHF.

The rearrangement joins TRBV6-1 to TRBJ1-5, with D perhaps matching TRBD1 (6 bases). Germline V gene sequence: CDR1 MNHNS, CDR2 SASEGT. V lost 3 bases and J 5 bases, leaving 17 bases between the germline ends. This CDR3 is 16 amino acids long. The CDR3 DNA is TGTGCCAGCAGTGAGGCGTTCGGGGACAACTATCAGCCCCAGCATTTT. The encoded protein is CASSEAFGDNYQPQHF.

The V and J genes are TRBV21-1 and TRBJ2-5; TRBD1, as called in the table, went unchecked against the DNA. The J call may be incorrect, as the DNA end agrees better with TRBJ2-7. TRBV21-1 is given as a pseudogene. This CDR3 has 16 residues. The CDR3 nucleotides are TGTGCCAGCAGAAAAGAGTCGAGACAGGGGCTCAACGAGCAGTACTTC. This translates into CASRKESRQGLNEQYF.

The rearrangement links TRBV7-2 to TRBJ1-1; D gene uncertain. Between the trimmed V and J ends, which lost 1 base and 5 bases, there was a span of 8 bases. CDR1 SGHTA and CDR2 FQGNSA come from the germline V gene. The CDR3 length is 13 residues. CDR3 DNA sequence: TGTGCCAGCAGCTTAGTGGCGGCTACTGAAGCTTTCTTT. Encoded protein: CASSLVAATEAFF.

J is TRBJ1-1 and V is TRBV7-9; no clear D. Per germline, CDR1 SEHNR and CDR2 FQNEAQ (reference sequence). This CDR3 region has 12 residues. V was shortened by 5 bases and J by 4 bases, with 8 bases between the two germline ends. DNA of the CDR3: TGTGCCAGCAGCCTGTGGGCCACTGAAGCTTTCTTT. Its translation is CASSLWATEAFF.

The chain couples TRBV6-6 to TRBJ2-3; 7 bases are shared with TRBD1. This CDR3 has 14 residues. Germline trimming cut 6 bases from V and 2 bases from J; bases unmatched to any gene: 5. CDR1 and CDR2 (germline): MNHNY, SVGAGI (reference sequence). The CDR3: CASRRQGFTDTQYF. In DNA form, the CDR3 reads TGTGCCAGCAGAAGACAGGGTTTCACAGATACGCAGTATTTT.

This clone was picked up a small number of times. J is TRBJ2-1 and V is TRBV11-3; 10 bases match TRBD2. The germline CDR1 and CDR2 sequences are SGHNT and YENEEA. V lost 0 bases and J lost 4; bases outside the gene matches: 6. The CDR3 covers 17 residues. The CDR3 spells CASSLDLSGGYYNEQFF. In nucleotides, the CDR3 is TGTGCCAGCAGCTTAGATCTTAGCGGGGGGTATTACAATGAGCAGTTCTTC.

This clone was seen a handful of times. This chain connects TRBV4-2 to TRBJ2-3; TRBD2 matches 8 bases. Germline CDR1 and CDR2: LGHNA and YNFKEQ. The CDR3 spans 17 residues. Germline trimming cut 0 bases from V and 6 bases from J; bases unmatched to any gene: 11. CDR3 residues: CASSQDLAGGGVDTQYF. In DNA form, the CDR3 reads TGTGCCAGCAGCCAAGATCTGGCGGGGGGAGGGGTGGATACGCAGTATTTT.

The chain employs TRBV19 and TRBJ2-3; 8 bases are a match to TRBD2. Germline assignment: CDR1 LNHDA and CDR2 SQIVND (reference sequence). V trimming: 2 bases; J trimming: 4 bases; junction bases outside the gene matches: 8. The CDR3 has 16 residues. CDR3 nucleotides: TGTGCCAGTAGTATAATTATTAGCGGGACGGCAGATACGCAGTATTTT. It yields the protein CASSIIISGTADTQYF.

The sample holds a few counts of this clone. The genes are TRBV4-3 and TRBJ1-2; 7 nucleotides agree with TRBD1. The CDR3 has 15 residues. Per the germline V gene, CDR1 is LGHNA and CDR2 is YSLEER. The V segment lost 1 base and the J segment 8 bases; nucleotides outside the gene matches: 10. The CDR3 region has the DNA TGCGCCAGCAGCCAAGTTGGCAGGGGGAGAGGGGGCTACACCTTC. Amino acid sequence: CASSQVGRGRGGYTF.

The chain recombines TRBV25-1 with TRBJ2-2; possible D gene TRBD1, 5 bases. CDR1 is MGHDK, CDR2 SYGVNS, per germline. Trimming took 8 bases from V and 1 from J, leaving 5 bases between them. The CDR3 length is 12 residues. The DNA of the CDR3 is TGTGCCAGCGGACAGAACACCGGGGAGCTGTTTTTT. Protein: CASGQNTGELFF.

The chain couples TRBV9 to TRBJ2-1, with TRBD2 identical over 10 bases. This CDR3 is built from 15 residues. The V gene's germline CDR1 is SGDLS and CDR2 YYNGEE. J lost 12 bases, V lost 1 base, and 10 bases had no gene match. CDR3 sequence reads: CASSVRLAGDRVQFF. The DNA of the CDR3 is TGTGCCAGCAGCGTAAGGCTAGCGGGAGATCGAGTGCAGTTCTTC. Together with reference TRBV9 and TRBJ2-1, the CDR3 gives the full variable domain: DSGVTQTPKHLITATGQRVTLRCSPRSGDLSVYWYQQSLDQGLQFLIQYYNGEERAKGNILERFSAQQFPDLHSELNLSSLELGDSALYFCASSVRLAGDRVQFFGPGTRLTVL.

J is TRBJ1-4 and V is TRBV13, with D unclear. Germline V gene sequence: CDR1 PRHDT, CDR2 FYEKMQ (reference sequence). The CDR3 sequence is 18 residues long. V was cut by 6 bases and J by 2 bases, with 22 bases left in between. Here the CDR3 DNA reads TGTGCCAGCAGTCCTTCGGCAAACCAACTAGGGACTAATGAAAAACTGTTTTTT. This sequence encodes CASSPSANQLGTNEKLFF.